The TCR beta chain under discussion was sequenced for a study of metastatic and nonmetastatic thyroid tumors. Thyroid surgery took place with no prior treatment in any patient. At least ten counts were recorded for this clone. Between the trimmed V and J ends, which lost 7 bases and 5 bases, there was a span of 12 bases. Germline-derived CDR1 and CDR2 are SNHLY and FYNNEI. The CDR3 has 12 residues. TCRdb re-called the PCR reads with MiXCR. The sample holds under 95,000 clones, 8% to 9.5% seen once. The sequence was collected from a female donor with papillary thyroid cancer or a benign thyroid nodule (not recorded which). Some clones in this sample may be carry-over from other donors' samples. Sequenced material: blood. The chain combines TRBV2 with TRBJ2-7; tentative D call: TRBD1 (6 bases). The CDR3 DNA follows: TGTGCCAGCAACAGGGTCCAGGACGAGCAGTACTTC. It translates to CASNRVQDEQYF.